One sample yielded the 27 T cell receptor beta chains listed below, sequenced in a study of OX40 agonist ivuxolimab in advanced cancers. Only in-frame clones appear in the TCRdb table, and some are missing; sequencing was by immunoSEQ multiplex PCR. The table records about 45,000 clones, more than 70% of them present only once. Source: CD4+ or CD8+ T cells sorted from blood, taken in a trial of the OX40 agonist ivuxolimab. These receptors were collected from an adult with an advanced solid tumor such as melanoma, head and neck, liver or kidney cancer.

J is TRBJ2-5 and V is TRBV19, with 10 bases fitting TRBD1. Losses at the gene ends were 5 bases for V and 4 bases for J; bases not matched to a gene: 4. Per the germline V gene, CDR1 is LNHDA and CDR2 is SQIVND (reference sequence). This CDR3 contains 14 residues. CDR3 nucleotides: TGTGCCAGTAGTTTCGGGACAGGGGCAGAGACCCAGTACTTC. Protein: CASSFGTGAETQYF.

This rearrangement joins TRBV25-1 to TRBJ2-2; 10 nucleotides line up with TRBD2. The ends lost 4 bases at V and 1 base at J; junction bases unmatched: 0. This CDR3 comprises 15 residues. The germline V gene encodes CDR1 MGHDK and CDR2 SYGVNS. Here the CDR3 reads CASSGLAGNTGELFF. Here the CDR3 DNA reads TGTGCCAGCAGTGGACTAGCGGGGAACACCGGGGAGCTGTTTTTT.

The chain is built from TRBV28 and TRBJ2-2; D is unclear. The CDR3 has 14 amino acids. The germline V gene encodes CDR1 MDHEN and CDR2 SYDVKM. Trimming removed 7 bases from V and 3 bases from J, with 12 bases in between. CDR3: CASNGPRDTGELFF. The CDR3 DNA sequence: TGTGCCAGCAATGGACCCCGGGACACCGGGGAGCTGTTTTTT.

The chain uses TRBV19 and TRBJ2-2, with D unresolved. Trimming pared 1 base from V and 4 bases from J, leaving 7 bases between. The CDR3 length is 14 residues. Germline loops: CDR1 LNHDA, CDR2 SQIVND (reference sequence). This CDR3 reads CASSIASFTGELFF. CDR3 nucleotides: TGTGCCAGTAGTATAGCGTCCTTCACCGGGGAGCTGTTTTTT. Full variable domain (outside the CDR3, taken from reference TRBV19 and TRBJ2-2): DGGITQSPKYLFRKEGQNVTLSCEQNLNHDAMYWYRQDPGQGLRLIYYSQIVNDFQKGDIAEGYSVSREKKESFPLTVTSAQKNPTAFYLCASSIASFTGELFFGEGSRLTVL.

This chain connects TRBV5-6 to TRBJ1-5; 7 bases are a match to TRBD1. Looked up from germline, CDR1 is SGHDT and CDR2 is YYEEEE. J gave up 6 bases and V 4 bases, and 4 bases lay outside the gene matches. The CDR3 consists of 13 residues. This CDR3 reads CASSPRTGQPQHF. The CDR3 nucleotides read TGTGCCAGCAGCCCCCGGACAGGTCAGCCCCAGCATTTT.

The J gene is TRBJ2-2, the V gene TRBV9; 7 bases agree with TRBD2. CDR1 and CDR2 from the germline V gene are SGDLS and YYNGEE. V lost 0 bases and J lost 3; bases outside the gene matches: 11. This CDR3 contains 18 residues. CDR3 DNA sequence: TGTGCCAGCAGCGTAGGAGGTCAGCAGGGAGGGGACACCGGGGAGCTGTTTTTT. This encodes CASSVGGQQGGDTGELFF.

The chain employs TRBV29-1 and TRBJ1-1; 8 bases align to TRBD1. The trim removed 7 bases at V and 1 base at J, leaving 5 bases unmatched. Germline CDR1 SQVTM, CDR2 ANQGSEA. The CDR3 totals 13 residues. CDR3 residues: CSGYRGSNTEAFF. CDR3 coding DNA: TGCAGCGGATACAGGGGGTCGAACACTGAAGCTTTCTTT.

The chain is built from TRBV6-5 and TRBJ1-1; 9 nucleotides match TRBD1. This CDR3 comprises 14 residues. The V gene's germline CDR1 is MNHEY and CDR2 SVGAGI. The trim removed 6 bases at V and 5 bases at J, leaving 7 bases unmatched. The CDR3 DNA follows: TGTGCCAGCAGGGACAGGGGAACATTGACTGAAGCTTTCTTT. Amino acids: CASRDRGTLTEAFF.

This sequence joins TRBV5-8 and TRBJ2-7, with 7 bases fitting TRBD2. The CDR3 has 15 residues. Unmatched junction bases numbered 12, after V lost 6 bases and J lost 3 bases. CDR1 is SGHTS, CDR2 YDEGEE, per germline. As DNA, the CDR3 is TGTGCCAGCACCTGGGGCGGGAGTGCGTTCTACGAGCAGTACTTC. Protein: CASTWGGSAFYEQYF.

V gene TRBV9 combines with J gene TRBJ2-1; 8 bases are a match to TRBD2. Germline assignment: CDR1 SGDLS and CDR2 YYNGEE. The trim removed 3 bases at V and 4 bases at J, leaving 6 bases unmatched. CDR3 length: 15 residues. The CDR3 reads CASSAGTRTYNEQFF. DNA for the CDR3: TGTGCCAGCAGCGCCGGGACTAGAACATACAATGAGCAGTTCTTC.

V and J are TRBV9 and TRBJ2-7; no clear D gene. Germline CDR1 reads SGDLS; CDR2 reads YYNGEE. Trimming stripped 3 bases from V and 0 bases from J, with 10 bases between. The CDR3 loop spans 14 amino acids. CDR3 coding DNA: TGTGCCAGCAGCGCGGGCAGTTCCTCCTACGAGCAGTACTTC. Translation gives CASSAGSSSYEQYF.

This clone has more than one count but fewer than ten. J is TRBJ2-5 and V is TRBV28; 12 nucleotides align to TRBD2. V was clipped by 5 bases and J by 5 bases; unmatched bases: 9. The CDR3 totals 16 residues. CDR1 MDHEN and CDR2 SYDVKM come from the germline V gene. CDR3: CASSTAQTSGSETQYF. DNA for the CDR3: TGTGCCAGCAGTACGGCCCAGACTAGCGGGAGCGAGACCCAGTACTTC.

This rearrangement joins TRBV11-3 to TRBJ2-7, with D unresolved. Trimming removed 3 bases from V and 1 base from J, with 13 bases in between. The CDR3 length is 15 residues. Germline assignment: CDR1 SGHNT and CDR2 YENEEA. The CDR3 bases are TGTGCCAGCAGCTTCGGACCCGGATCTTCCTACGAGCAGTACTTC. Its protein is CASSFGPGSSYEQYF.

The chain has TRBV6-6 and TRBJ2-7; no clear D gene. CDR1 and CDR2 (germline): MNHNY, SVGAGI (reference sequence). This CDR3 is 13 amino acids long. V lost 0 bases and J 2 bases, leaving 5 bases between the germline ends. The DNA for the CDR3 is TGTGCCAGCAGTTACTCAGCCCCCTACGAGCAGTACTTC. Its translation: CASSYSAPYEQYF.

The V and J genes are TRBV7-3 and TRBJ2-1; possible D gene TRBD1, 6 bases. V gave up 4 bases and J gave up 0 bases, with 13 bases separating them. CDR3 size: 16 residues. Germline CDR1 reads SGHTA; CDR2 reads FQGTGA. CDR3 sequence: CASSYQGGSSYNEQFF. In DNA form, the CDR3 reads TGTGCCAGCAGCTATCAAGGGGGTAGCTCCTACAATGAGCAGTTCTTC. The full variable domain, in which reference TRBV7-3 and TRBJ2-1 provide the parts outside the CDR3, is GAGVSQTPSNKVTEKGKYVELRCDPISGHTALYWYRQSLGQGPEFLIYFQGTGAADDSGLPNDRFFAVRPEGSVSTLKIQRTERGDSAVYLCASSYQGGSSYNEQFFGPGTRLTVL.

The chain combines TRBV2 with TRBJ2-7, with 8 bases identical to TRBD1. The trim removed 2 bases at V and 6 bases at J, leaving 9 bases unmatched. CDR1 SNHLY and CDR2 FYNNEI come from the germline V gene. The CDR3 loop spans 15 amino acids. The CDR3 loop reads CASSEIAGQAPEQYF. CDR3 sequence (DNA): TGTGCCAGCAGTGAAATCGCGGGACAGGCCCCCGAGCAGTACTTC.

This chain joins TRBV5-1 and TRBJ2-3; tentative D call: TRBD2 (5 bases). Germline lookup yields CDR1 SGHRS and CDR2 YFSETQ. V gave up 1 base and J gave up 1 base, with 13 bases separating them. The CDR3 is 16 residues long. CDR3 in DNA: TGCGCCAGCAGCTTGCGTTGGGGAGTGGGCACAGATACGCAGTATTTT. It specifies CASSLRWGVGTDTQYF.

This chain connects TRBV12-1 to TRBJ2-2. TRBV12-1 corresponds to a pseudogene. The CDR3 runs 11 residues. Here the CDR3 reads CASSFPGELFF. CDR3 in DNA: TGTGCCAGCAGCTTTCCCGGGGAGCTGTTTTTT.

This clone appeared a single time. V usage is TRBV27 and J usage is TRBJ1-2; TRBD1 matches 7 bases. The trim removed 5 bases at V and 3 bases at J, leaving 6 bases unmatched. The CDR3 sequence is 14 residues long. Germline V gives CDR1 MNHEY, CDR2 SMNVEV (reference sequence). As DNA, the CDR3 is TGTGCCAGCAGTCCATCAGGGGGGTACTATGGCTACACCTTC. Translating it yields CASSPSGGYYGYTF.

This chain links TRBV7-2 with TRBJ2-7, with TRBD2 as a possible D gene (6 bases). V gave up 5 bases and J gave up 7 bases, with 9 bases separating them. The CDR3 contains 11 residues. The germline V gene has CDR1 SGHTA and CDR2 FQGNSA. The CDR3 nucleotides are TGTGCCAGCAGCCTCAGCGGGGAGCAGTACTTC. Translated, it gives CASSLSGEQYF.

The chain combines TRBV6-4 with TRBJ2-7; D is uncertain. Trimming took off 10 bases at V and 2 bases at J, with 15 bases between the two ends. The germline CDR1 and CDR2 sequences are MRHNA and SNTAGT. This CDR3 region has 13 residues. Here the CDR3 reads CATPLRAPYEQYF. The CDR3 DNA sequence: TGTGCCACCCCCCTGAGAGCGCCCTACGAGCAGTACTTC.

V usage is TRBV7-3 and J usage is TRBJ2-7; the D gene is possibly TRBD1 (7 bases). V lost 1 base to trimming and J lost 7 bases, with 11 bases between them. Germline lookup yields CDR1 SGHTA and CDR2 FQGTGA. The CDR3 spans 13 residues. CDR3 DNA: TGTGCCAGCAGCTTAAGGGGGGACAGTGAGCAGTACTTC. Its protein product is CASSLRGDSEQYF.

J is TRBJ1-1 and V is TRBV6-1; D remains unclear. This CDR3 comprises 13 residues. Germline lookup yields CDR1 MNHNS and CDR2 SASEGT. The V end lost 1 base, the J end lost 5 bases, and 8 bases lay between the germline ends. This CDR3 is CASSEGWRTEAFF. The CDR3 nucleotides are TGTGCCAGCAGTGAAGGGTGGAGGACTGAAGCTTTCTTT.

This chain links TRBV11-2 with TRBJ1-3; 9 nucleotides line up with TRBD1. Germline values: CDR1 SGHAT, CDR2 FQNNGV. V was pared by 6 bases and J by 4 bases, with 4 bases of the junction left unmatched. CDR3 length: 14 residues. The CDR3 loop reads CASRQGALGNTIYF. As DNA, the CDR3 is TGTGCCAGCAGACAGGGGGCGCTAGGAAACACCATATATTTT.

The chain uses TRBV19 and TRBJ1-2; 7 positions match TRBD1. Trimming at V came to 0 bases and at J to 6 bases, leaving 1 base not matched to a gene. This CDR3 is built from 13 residues. Germline CDR1 reads LNHDA; CDR2 reads SQIVND (reference sequence). CDR3 sequence reads: CASSIDRGNGYTF. The CDR3 DNA reads TGTGCCAGTAGTATAGACAGGGGGAATGGCTACACCTTC. The full variable domain, in which reference TRBV19 and TRBJ1-2 provide the parts outside the CDR3, is DGGITQSPKYLFRKEGQNVTLSCEQNLNHDAMYWYRQDPGQGLRLIYYSQIVNDFQKGDIAEGYSVSREKKESFPLTVTSAQKNPTAFYLCASSIDRGNGYTFGSGTRLTVV.

This chain links TRBV19 with TRBJ2-3; D tentatively fits TRBD1 or TRBD2 (5 bases each). This CDR3 spans 13 amino acids. V was cut by 2 bases and J by 3 bases, with 6 bases left in between. From germline, CDR1 is LNHDA and CDR2 SQIVND (reference sequence). CDR3 DNA sequence: TGTGCCAGTAGTATATGGGGGACAGATACGCAGTATTTT. Its protein product is CASSIWGTDTQYF.

V is TRBV19 and J is TRBJ2-3, with 7 bases lining up with TRBD1. Germline V gene data show CDR1 as LNHDA and CDR2 as SQIVND (reference sequence). This CDR3 is built from 16 residues. J was trimmed by 0 bases and V by 4 bases; bases with no gene match: 7. Here the CDR3 reads CASSTTGTASTDTQYF. The CDR3 DNA sequence: TGTGCCAGTAGTACGACAGGGACGGCTAGCACAGATACGCAGTATTTT.